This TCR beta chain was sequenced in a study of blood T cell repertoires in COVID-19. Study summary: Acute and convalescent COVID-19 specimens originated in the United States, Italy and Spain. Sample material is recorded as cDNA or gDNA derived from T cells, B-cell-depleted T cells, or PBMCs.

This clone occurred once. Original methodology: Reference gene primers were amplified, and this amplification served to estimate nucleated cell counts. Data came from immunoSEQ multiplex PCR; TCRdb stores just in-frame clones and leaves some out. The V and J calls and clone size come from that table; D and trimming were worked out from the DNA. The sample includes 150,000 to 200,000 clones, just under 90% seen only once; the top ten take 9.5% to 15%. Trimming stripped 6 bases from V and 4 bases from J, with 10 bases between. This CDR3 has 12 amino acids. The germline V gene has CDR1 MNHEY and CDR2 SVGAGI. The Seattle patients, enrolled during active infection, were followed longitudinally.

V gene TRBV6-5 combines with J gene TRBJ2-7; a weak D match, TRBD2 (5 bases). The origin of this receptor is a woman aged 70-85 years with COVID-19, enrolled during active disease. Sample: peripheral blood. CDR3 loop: CASREEEYEQYF. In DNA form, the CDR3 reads TGTGCCAGCAGAGAGGAGGAGTACGAGCAGTACTTC.